The rows below give T cell receptor beta chains drawn from one sample of a study of shared clonotypes between healthy human individuals. The assay was immunoSEQ multiplex PCR, and TCRdb's table has in-frame clones only and misses some. This table holds 2.3 million or so clones, approximately 95% found once. Sequenced material: naive CD4+ T cells from PBMCs. These receptors were collected from a man between 18 and 35 years old in good health. Some clones in this sample may be carry-over from other donors' samples. The CDR3 runs from the conserved cysteine through the conserved F or W. A D gene is named only where the DNA matches it firmly. Not every row has a clone size; where given, it reads once, few, many or a size class.

.	TRBJ2-1	TRBV5-1	TRBD2	TGCGCCAGCAGCTTGTCATCGGGAGGCCCCTCCTACAATGAGCAGTTCTTC	CASSLSSGGPSYNEQFF
.	TRBJ2-1	TRBV6-1	TRBD2	TGTGCCAGCAGAGCCGGGACTAGCTCCTACAATGAGCAGTTCTTC	CASRAGTSSYNEQFF
.	TRBJ2-4	TRBV2	.	TGTGCCAGCAGTGAAGGCCACTTCCTAGCCAAAAACATTCAGTACTTC	CASSEGHFLAKNIQYF
.	TRBJ2-7	TRBV10-3	.	TGTGCCACTATGGACGGGCTCTCCTACGAGCAGTACTTC	CATMDGLSYEQYF
.	TRBJ1-2	TRBV6-1	.	TGTGCCAGCAGTCGGGGGGGAATTCTCTATGGCTACACCTTC	CASSRGGILYGYTF
.	TRBJ2-7	TRBV20-1	.	TGCAGTGCTAGACTAGACTACGAGCAGTACTTC	CSARLDYEQYF
.	TRBJ2-7	TRBV27	.	TGTGCCAGCAGTTTATCGAAGCGAGGGACCTACGAGCAGTACTTC	CASSLSKRGTYEQYF
.	TRBJ2-2	TRBV4-3	.	TGCGCCAGCAGCCAACAAGGGGGGACCGGGGAGCTGTTTTTT	CASSQQGGTGELFF
.	TRBJ2-4	TRBV2	.	TGTGCCAGCAGTGGCCTGGAACTAGCCAAAAACATTCAGTACTTC	CASSGLELAKNIQYF
.	TRBJ2-5	TRBV7-2	TRBD1	TGTGCCAGCAGCTTAGTAGGTGCCGGGACAGGGGGCCGGGAGACCCAGTACTTC	CASSLVGAGTGGRETQYF
.	TRBJ2-1	TRBV12-5	.	TGTGCTAGTGGTTCCCCATTGGAGCAGTTCTTC	CASGSPLEQFF
.	TRBJ1-1	TRBV18	.	TGTGCCAGCTCACCACCGGGCGGCCCTCGGGACACTGAAGCTTTCTTT	CASSPPGGPRDTEAFF
once	TRBJ1-4	TRBV19	TRBD1	TGTGCCAGCAGCGACCAGGGGGTTGAAAAACTGTTTTTT	CASSDQGVEKLFF
.	TRBJ2-5	TRBV5-1	TRBD2	TGCGCCAGCAGCCCGGGACTAGCGGGAGATGGCGAGACCCAGTACTTC	CASSPGLAGDGETQYF
.	TRBJ2-1	TRBV5-4	.	TGTGCCAGCAGCCCTCCGACTCTTGGAGAGCAGTTCTTC	CASSPPTLGEQFF
once	TRBJ2-1	TRBV18	.	TGTGCCAGCTCACCACAGCTAGCTTACAATGAGCAGTTCTTC	CASSPQLAYNEQFF
once	TRBJ1-4	TRBV7-8	.	TGTGCCAGCAGCTTAGTTCGGTACTCCCTACGTTCTGAAAAACTGTTTTTT	CASSLVRYSLRSEKLFF
.	TRBJ2-7	TRBV2	TRBD1	TGTGCCAGCACCGTGGACAGGGTGCGCGAGCAGTACTTC	CASTVDRVREQYF
.	TRBJ1-2	TRBV19	.	TGTGCCAGGGAATTTAAATATAGAGGCTACACCTTC	CAREFKYRGYTF
.	TRBJ1-2	TRBV6-1	.	TGTGCCAGCAGTGAAACGGGGTTGTGGGGCTACACCTTC	CASSETGLWGYTF
.	TRBJ1-1	TRBV7-3	.	TGTGCCAGCAGCTCCACGGGGCTCACTGAAGCTTTCTTT	CASSSTGLTEAFF
.	TRBJ1-1	TRBV7-7	.	TGTGCCAGCAGCTTAGACGGGACTGAAGCTTTCTTT	CASSLDGTEAFF
.	TRBJ2-2	TRBV4-1	TRBD2	TGCGCCAGCAGCCCCGAAGGAAGGGGAGGGACCGGGGAGCTGTTTTTT	CASSPEGRGGTGELFF
.	TRBJ2-3	TRBV7-9	.	TGTGCCAGCAGCTTAGGGGTGGGCACCCGAAATACGCAGTATTTT	CASSLGVGTRNTQYF
.	TRBJ2-7	TRBV6-1	TRBD2	TGTGCCAGCAGCCTGAGCGGGGGCGGAACCTACGAGCAGTACTTC	CASSLSGGGTYEQYF
.	TRBJ2-1	TRBV7-2	TRBD1	TGTGCCAGCAGCGGAAAGACAGGGGGCAATGAGCAGTTCTTC	CASSGKTGGNEQFF
once	TRBJ1-1	TRBV11-2	.	TGTGCCAGCAGCTCCCACATGAACACTGAAGCTTTCTTT	CASSSHMNTEAFF
.	TRBJ2-1	TRBV9	TRBD2	TGTGCCAGCAGCGTTCGGGAGGGTAGGAATGAGCAGTTCTTC	CASSVREGRNEQFF
.	TRBJ1-3	TRBV9	TRBD1	TGTGCCAGCAGCCCCGGGACAGCCTCTGGAAACACCATATATTTT	CASSPGTASGNTIYF
.	TRBJ2-1	TRBV7-3	TRBD2	TGTGCCAGCAGCGCCGGGACTAGCGGGCACAATGAGCAGTTCTTC	CASSAGTSGHNEQFF
.	TRBJ2-7	TRBV7-9	.	TGTGCCAGCAGCCCCCGGACTGCCTCCTACGAGCAGTACTTC	CASSPRTASYEQYF
few	TRBJ1-1	TRBV10-3	.	TGTGCCATCAGTGAGTCCTGGCAGGGCACTGAAGCTTTCTTT	CAISESWQGTEAFF
.	TRBJ2-1	TRBV7-3	.	TGTGCCAGCAGCCCCCAGAAAACCTACAATGAGCAGTTCTTC	CASSPQKTYNEQFF
.	TRBJ2-7	TRBV7-3	.	TGTGCCAGCAGCTTATGGGGCAGCCCCTACGAGCAGTACTTC	CASSLWGSPYEQYF
once	TRBJ2-7	TRBV28	.	TGTGCCAGCAGACCTGGGGGGGCGCAGGTGGAAGGTGAGGAGCAGTACTTC	CASRPGGAQVEGEEQYF
.	TRBJ2-1	TRBV5-1	.	TGCGCCAGCAGCCGGGACGGAGGGCAGTTCTTC	CASSRDGGQFF
few	TRBJ1-2	TRBV2	TRBD1	TGTGCCAGCAGCGATGACAGGGGCGGATATGGCTACACCTTC	CASSDDRGGYGYTF
.	TRBJ2-7	TRBV10-3	TRBD2	TGTGCCATCAATTCCGGACTAGCGGGAGACGAGCAGTACTTC	CAINSGLAGDEQYF
.	TRBJ2-1	TRBV11-2	TRBD2	TGTGCCAGCAGCCCACTAGCGGGACGACCAAACTTCAATGAGCAGTTCTTC	CASSPLAGRPNFNEQFF
.	TRBJ1-4	TRBV30	.	TGTGCCTGGAGTGTCCAGCCATCTGGGAAACTGTTTTTT	CAWSVQPSGKLFF
.	TRBJ2-5	TRBV9	.	TGTGCCAGCAGCGCGCGACCCCTGGACCAAGAGACCCAGTACTTC	CASSARPLDQETQYF
.	TRBJ2-3	TRBV19	.	TGTGCCAGTAGTATAGTGCCGTGGGGGGATACGCAGTATTTT	CASSIVPWGDTQYF
.	TRBJ2-1	TRBV6-4	TRBD1	TGTGCCAGCAGTGACCAGGGACAGGGGGCCAGTGAGCAGTTCTTC	CASSDQGQGASEQFF
.	TRBJ2-1	TRBV7-2	TRBD1	TGTGCCAGCAGCTCTAGGGGGACAGTTCATTTCTTC	CASSSRGTVHFF
.	TRBJ2-7	TRBV7-9	TRBD1	TGTGCCAGCAGCCACGGACAGGGATTCGACGAGCAGTACTTC	CASSHGQGFDEQYF
.	TRBJ2-7	TRBV6-6	TRBD2	TGTGCCAGCAGTTACGAGATAGCGGGGTCCTACGAGCAGTACTTC	CASSYEIAGSYEQYF
.	TRBJ1-4	TRBV28	.	TGTGCCAGCAGCCCTACAACCTCTTGGGGAGAAAAACTGTTTTTT	CASSPTTSWGEKLFF
.	TRBJ1-2	TRBV7-2	.	TGTGCCAGCAGCTTCGATAGCTGGGGGTTCTATGGCTACACCTTC	CASSFDSWGFYGYTF
.	TRBJ2-5	TRBV15	.	TGTGCCACCAGCAAAGGGGCGGGAGAGACCCAGTACTTC	CATSKGAGETQYF
.	TRBJ2-2	TRBV5-6	.	TGTGCCAGCAGCTTGGCAGGCAGGGTCGGTAACACCGGGGAGCTGTTTTTT	CASSLAGRVGNTGELFF
.	TRBJ1-5	TRBV7-6	.	TGTGCCAGCAGCTTCACGTCGGGCGGTCAGCCCCAGCATTTT	CASSFTSGGQPQHF
few	TRBJ1-3	TRBV5-1	.	TGCGCCAGCAGCTTGGGGGGGAACTCTGGAAACACCATATATTTT	CASSLGGNSGNTIYF
once	TRBJ2-5	TRBV19	.	TGTGCCAGTAGTGCCTGGGACGGATCCCCGGAGACCCAGTACTTC	CASSAWDGSPETQYF
.	TRBJ1-1	TRBV10-3	TRBD1	TGTGCCATCAGTGGACAGGGAGAAGCTTTCTTT	CAISGQGEAFF
.	TRBJ1-5	TRBV2	.	TGTGCCAGCAGCGGGACCTTTAGCAATCAGCCCCAGCATTTT	CASSGTFSNQPQHF
.	TRBJ2-5	TRBV18	TRBD1	TGTGCCAGCTCCCAATCGACAGGGAACCAAGAGACCCAGTACTTC	CASSQSTGNQETQYF
few	TRBJ1-5	TRBV30	.	TGTGCCTGGAGTGAGGGTTCCCTCCTTCCCCAGCATTTT	CAWSEGSLLPQHF
.	TRBJ2-1	TRBV2	.	TGTGCCAGCAGTGACAGGGACAATGAGCAGTTCTTC	CASSDRDNEQFF
.	TRBJ2-5	TRBV28	.	TGTGCCAGCAGTTTATCTCCGGGCCAAGAGACCCAGTACTTC	CASSLSPGQETQYF